The 9 T cell receptor beta chains below all came from one sample that was sequenced in a study of radiation and T cells in renal cell carcinoma (dated by TCRdb to 2020 to 2022). Receptor libraries were prepared by the immunoSEQ multiplex PCR assay. TCRdb retrieved this table from immuneACCESS and kept in-frame rearrangements only. Not all clones are present; in checked studies, unresolved V genes account for under half, and no reason is known for the remainder. The sample table lists about 21,000 clones, approximately 80% of them with a count of one. The ten top clones hold around 42% of the sample. Reading the label with the study, this specimen's time point is: baseline pretreatment blood. Read against the paper, the sample's treatment or condition label means: 15 Gy SBRT to primary tumor, nephrectomy 4 weeks later. This specimen consisted of blood, obtained from a patient whose treatment included radiotherapy and nephrectomy. These receptors were taken from a man aged 55 to 70 with renal cell carcinoma.

The chain carries TRBV7-9 and TRBJ1-2; the D gene is possibly TRBD1 (6 bases). Germline CDR1 is SEHNR and CDR2 is FQNEAQ (reference sequence). The V end lost 3 bases, the J end lost 4 bases, and 9 bases lay between the germline ends. This CDR3 region has 13 residues. Here the CDR3 reads CASSLQGPYGYTF. As DNA, the CDR3 is TGTGCCAGCAGCTTGCAGGGGCCCTATGGCTACACCTTC.

This chain uses TRBV5-1 with TRBJ1-3; D remains ambiguous. V dropped 4 bases and J dropped 9 bases, with 23 bases sitting between them. The CDR3 covers 16 residues. Germline V gene sequence: CDR1 SGHRS, CDR2 YFSETQ. CDR3: CASSPGPLGPVGTIYF. The CDR3 nucleotides are TGCGCCAGCAGCCCGGGCCCCCTAGGACCGGTTGGCACCATATATTTT.

V gene TRBV5-1 combines with J gene TRBJ1-6, with TRBD1 matching 10 bases. This CDR3 comprises 14 residues. Germline CDR1 is SGHRS and CDR2 is YFSETQ. Losses at the gene ends were 3 bases for V and 10 bases for J; bases not matched to a gene: 4. The CDR3 loop reads CASSSGQGESPLHF. DNA for the CDR3: TGCGCCAGCAGCTCCGGACAGGGGGAATCACCCCTCCACTTT.

J is TRBJ2-5 and V is TRBV5-1; tentative D call: TRBD2 (5 bases). Germline V gives CDR1 SGHRS, CDR2 YFSETQ. CDR3 length equals 15 residues. The V end lost 1 base, the J end lost 7 bases, and 17 bases lay between the germline ends. As DNA, the CDR3 is TGCGCCAGCAGCTTGTTTGGGGAGTCCTCAACGACCCAGTACTTC. This codes for CASSLFGESSTTQYF.

This chain joins TRBV19 and TRBJ2-5, with a tentative D call TRBD1 (6 bases). Germline CDR1 LNHDA, CDR2 SQIVND (reference sequence). The germline V and J ends were trimmed by 9 bases and 2 bases, with 10 bases remaining between them. This CDR3 is 12 amino acids long. The CDR3 coding sequence is TGTGCCAGCCTAGACAGGCAAGAGACCCAGTACTTC. Protein sequence: CASLDRQETQYF.

The V gene is TRBV6-6, the J gene TRBJ2-7; tentatively, D is TRBD1 or TRBD2 (5 bases each). Between the trimmed V and J ends, which lost 7 bases and 0 bases, there was a span of 7 bases. CDR1 and CDR2 (germline): MNHNY, SVGAGI (reference sequence). This CDR3 is built from 12 residues. In nucleotides, the CDR3 is TGTGCCAGCACCGGGACCTCCTACGAGCAGTACTTC. Amino acids: CASTGTSYEQYF.

This rearrangement joins TRBV11-2 to TRBJ1-1, with TRBD1 matching over 10 bases. V gave up 5 bases and J gave up 0 bases; unmatched junction bases: 9. The germline V gene has CDR1 SGHAT and CDR2 FQNNGV. The CDR3 is 17 residues long. This chain's CDR3 is CASSPFGTGAMNTEAFF. CDR3 nucleotides: TGTGCCAGCAGCCCATTTGGGACAGGGGCTATGAACACTGAAGCTTTCTTT.

The rearrangement joins TRBV5-1 to TRBJ2-3; 8 bases are a match to TRBD2. V lost 2 bases to trimming and J lost 5 bases; unmatched junction nucleotides: 7. Germline V CDR1 and CDR2: SGHRS, YFSETQ. The CDR3 runs 15 residues. The CDR3 here is CASSFSGTRGDTQYF. The CDR3 DNA reads TGCGCCAGCAGCTTTAGCGGGACCCGGGGAGATACGCAGTATTTT.

V gene TRBV5-6 combines with J gene TRBJ1-1, with 9 bases matching TRBD1. The CDR3 has 15 amino acids. V lost 4 bases and J lost 1; bases outside the gene matches: 5. Per germline, CDR1 SGHDT and CDR2 YYEEEE. CDR3 in amino acids: CASSEPDRGNTEAFF. CDR3 nucleotides: TGTGCCAGCAGCGAGCCGGACAGGGGGAACACTGAAGCTTTCTTT.